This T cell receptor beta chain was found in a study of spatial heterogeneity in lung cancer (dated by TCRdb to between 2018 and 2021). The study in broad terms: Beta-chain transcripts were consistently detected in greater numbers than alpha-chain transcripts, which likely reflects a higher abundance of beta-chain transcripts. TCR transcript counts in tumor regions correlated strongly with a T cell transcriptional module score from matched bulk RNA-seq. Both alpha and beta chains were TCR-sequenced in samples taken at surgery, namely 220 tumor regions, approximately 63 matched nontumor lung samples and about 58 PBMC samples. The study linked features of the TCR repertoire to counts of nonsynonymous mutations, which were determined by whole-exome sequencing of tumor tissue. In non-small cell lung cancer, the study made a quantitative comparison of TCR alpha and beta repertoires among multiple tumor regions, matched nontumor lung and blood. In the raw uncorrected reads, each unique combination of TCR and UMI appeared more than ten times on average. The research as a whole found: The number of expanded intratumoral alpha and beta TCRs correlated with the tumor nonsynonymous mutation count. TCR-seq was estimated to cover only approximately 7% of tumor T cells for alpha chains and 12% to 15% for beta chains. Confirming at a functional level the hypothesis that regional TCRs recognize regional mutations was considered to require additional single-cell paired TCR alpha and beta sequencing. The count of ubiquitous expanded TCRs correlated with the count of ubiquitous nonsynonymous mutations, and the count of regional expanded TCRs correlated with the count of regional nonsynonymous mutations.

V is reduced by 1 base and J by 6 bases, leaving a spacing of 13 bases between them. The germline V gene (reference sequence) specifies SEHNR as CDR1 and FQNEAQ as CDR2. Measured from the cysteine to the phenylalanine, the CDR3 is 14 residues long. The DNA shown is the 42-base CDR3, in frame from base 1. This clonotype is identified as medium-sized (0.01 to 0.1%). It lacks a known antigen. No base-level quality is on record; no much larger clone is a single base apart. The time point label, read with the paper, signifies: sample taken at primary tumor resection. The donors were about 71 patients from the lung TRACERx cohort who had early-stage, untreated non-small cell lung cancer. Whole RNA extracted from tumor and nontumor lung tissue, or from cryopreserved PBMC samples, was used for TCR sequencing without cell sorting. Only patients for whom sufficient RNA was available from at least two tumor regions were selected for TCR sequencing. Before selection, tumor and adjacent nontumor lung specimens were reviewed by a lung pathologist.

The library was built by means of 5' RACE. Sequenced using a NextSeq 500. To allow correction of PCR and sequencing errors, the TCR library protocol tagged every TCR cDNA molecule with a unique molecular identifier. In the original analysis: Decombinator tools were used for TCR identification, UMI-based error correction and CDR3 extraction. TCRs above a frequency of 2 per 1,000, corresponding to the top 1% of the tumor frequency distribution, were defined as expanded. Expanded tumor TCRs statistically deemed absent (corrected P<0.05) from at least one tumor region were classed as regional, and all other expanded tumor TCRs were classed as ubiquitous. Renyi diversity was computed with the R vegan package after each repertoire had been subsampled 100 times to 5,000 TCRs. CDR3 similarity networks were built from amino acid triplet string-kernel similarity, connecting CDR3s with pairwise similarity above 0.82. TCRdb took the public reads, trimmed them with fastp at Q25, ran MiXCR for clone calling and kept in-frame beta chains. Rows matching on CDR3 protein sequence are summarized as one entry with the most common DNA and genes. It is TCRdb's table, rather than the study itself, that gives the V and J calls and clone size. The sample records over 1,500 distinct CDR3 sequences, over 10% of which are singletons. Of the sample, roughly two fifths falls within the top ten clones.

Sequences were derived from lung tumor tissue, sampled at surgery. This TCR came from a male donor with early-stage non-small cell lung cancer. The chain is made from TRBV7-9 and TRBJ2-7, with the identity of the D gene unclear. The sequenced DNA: TGTGCCAGCAGCTTAGTACTCGGCCTCTCCGAGCAGTACTTC. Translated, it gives CASSLVLGLSEQYF. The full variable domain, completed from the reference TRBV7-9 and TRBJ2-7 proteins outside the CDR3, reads DTGVSQNPRHKITKRGQNVTFRCDPISEHNRLYWYRQTLGQGPEFLTYFQNEAQLEKSRLLSDRFSAERPKGSFSTLEIQRTEQGDSAMYLCASSLVLGLSEQYFGPGTRLTVT.